This TCR beta chain derives from a study of Ad26.COV2.S vaccination and SARS-CoV-2 variants. Trimming took 2 bases from V and 0 from J, leaving 17 bases between them. Germline V gene sequence: CDR1 SGHRS, CDR2 YFSETQ. CDR3 length equals 17 residues. Whole-study results and caveats: Breadth of non-spike TCRs did not differ between vaccinees and placebo recipients.

As concerns this clone: The antigen is unknown.

The treatment denotes: around 19 received Ad26.COV2.S at low or high dose, single or two shots; about five received placebo; per-sample allocation not given. On day 63 after the first injection, vaccine and placebo recipients gave samples. Whoever gave the sample was an adult aged 18-55 years in Boston. Sequencing used immunoSEQ multiplex PCR; TCRdb keeps in-frame clones, though not all of them. This sample has 430,000 or so clones, with 89% found just once. The chain uses TRBV5-1 and TRBJ1-1, with a possible D match to TRBD1 (5 bases). The clonotype originates from a person aged 18 to 59 who received the Ad26.COV2.S COVID-19 vaccine or a placebo. Sample: peripheral blood, taken in a trial of Ad26.COV2.S vaccine versus placebo. The CDR3 protein is CASSFPRQDSMNTEAFF. The CDR3 DNA sequence: TGCGCCAGCAGCTTCCCCCGTCAAGACAGTATGAACACTGAAGCTTTCTTT. Using reference TRBV5-1 and TRBJ1-1 for the parts outside the CDR3, the full variable domain is KAGVTQTPRYLIKTRGQQVTLSCSPISGHRSVSWYQQTPGQGLQFLFEYFSETQRNKGNFPGRFSGRQFSNSRSEMNVSTLELGDSALYLCASSFPRQDSMNTEAFFGQGTRLTVV.